This T cell receptor (beta chain) was profiled in a study of graft-versus-host responses after intestinal transplantation. Turning to the study itself: Recipients had transplants, and these were multivisceral, liver-intestinal, or isolated intestinal. Once they had received anti-thymocyte globulin induction, all recipients took tacrolimus and steroids for around 3 years. Study results and limitations: Declining HvG levels early post-transplant were linked to peak circulating GvH clone levels. Detection of GvH clones occurred in recipient marrow, and some had their first appearance in ileum or blood.

Of note for this clone: Its target is unknown. This CDR3 is also generated by other DNA sequences in the sample.

V was trimmed by 5 bases and J by 10 bases, leaving 11 bases between them. The CDR3 runs to 10 residues. Germline CDR1 GTSNPN, CDR2 SVGIG (reference sequence). Measured with immunoSEQ multiplex PCR; TCRdb has only the in-frame clones, and not every one. The table lists tens of thousands of clones, 90% of them singletons. Specimen: unstimulated CD8+ T cells sorted from spleen or lymph node cells, collected before transplant. The sequence derives from a human donor who was the organ donor for an intestinal transplant. V and J are TRBV30 and TRBJ1-1, with a weak D call TRBD1 (6 bases). The DNA for the CDR3 is TGTGCCTGGGGCGGGGGCGTAGCTTTCTTT. Its translation: CAWGGGVAFF.